This TCR beta chain came from a study of blood T cell repertoires in COVID-19. Study details: PBMCs, B-cell-depleted T cells, or T cells were the source of the cDNA or gDNA that made up the material.

The repertoire was sequenced with immunoSEQ multiplex PCR; TCRdb's copy has only in-frame clones and lacks some. The sample lists some 320,000 clones, 90% seen once, with 3.9% in the top ten. The CDR3 is 17 amino acids. The V segment lost 3 bases and the J segment 0 bases; nucleotides outside the gene matches: 10. CDR1 is KGHSH and CDR2 is LQKENI in the germline V gene. The TCR was taken from a woman in her twenties or thirties who had been exposed to COVID-19. The rearrangement links TRBV18 to TRBJ1-2; 7 positions match TRBD1. Input material: PBMCs or T cells enriched from blood (not recorded which). CDR3 region: CASSPRTGLETNYGYTF. CDR3 coding DNA: TGTGCCAGCTCACCCCGGACAGGTTTGGAAACTAACTATGGCTACACCTTC.